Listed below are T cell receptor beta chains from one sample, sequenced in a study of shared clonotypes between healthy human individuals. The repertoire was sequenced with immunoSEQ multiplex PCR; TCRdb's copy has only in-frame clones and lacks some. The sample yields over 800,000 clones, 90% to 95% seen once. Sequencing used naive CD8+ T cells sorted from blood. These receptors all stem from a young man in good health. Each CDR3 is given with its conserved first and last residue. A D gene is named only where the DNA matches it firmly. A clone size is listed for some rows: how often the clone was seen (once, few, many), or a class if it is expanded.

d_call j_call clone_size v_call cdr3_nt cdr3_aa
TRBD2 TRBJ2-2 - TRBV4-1 TGCGCCAGCAGCCACGGACTAGCGGTTGACACCGGGGAGCTGTTTTTT CASSHGLAVDTGELFF
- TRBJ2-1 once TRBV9 TGTGCCAGCAGCGTAGGTGGCGGGAACAATGAGCAGTTCTTC CASSVGGGNNEQFF
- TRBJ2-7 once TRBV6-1 TGTGCCAGCAGTGACAGGGTCTCCTACGAGCAGTACTTC CASSDRVSYEQYF
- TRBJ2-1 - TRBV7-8 TGTGCCAGCAGCTTAGGGGCGACGTCTAGCTTGAATGAGCAGTTCTTC CASSLGATSSLNEQFF
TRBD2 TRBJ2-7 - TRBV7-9 TGTGCCAGCAGCTTTGGCGAGCGGGAGTGGCTTTTCGAGCAGTACTTC CASSFGEREWLFEQYF
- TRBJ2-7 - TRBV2 TGTGCCAGCAGTGAAGCGGGGAGAAGCTACGAGCAGTACTTC CASSEAGRSYEQYF
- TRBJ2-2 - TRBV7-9 TGTGCCAGCAGCTCTCAGAACCGCTGGACCGGGGAGCTGTTTTTT CASSSQNRWTGELFF
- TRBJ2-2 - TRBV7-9 TGTGCCAGCAGCCGTAGCACAGGATCAGGGTGGAAGGATGGCGGGGAGCTGTTTTTT CASSRSTGSGWKDGGELFF
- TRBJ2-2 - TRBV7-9 TGTGCCAGCAGCTTAGCGGCCCTGTTGAACACCGGGGAGCTGTTTTTT CASSLAALLNTGELFF
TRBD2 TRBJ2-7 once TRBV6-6 TGTGCCAGCAGCCCGGGACTAGCGGGAGATTACGAGCAGTACTTC CASSPGLAGDYEQYF
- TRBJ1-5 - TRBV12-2 TGTGCAAGTCGCTCCAGGACCCAACCCAATCAGCCCCAGCATTTT CASRSRTQPNQPQHF
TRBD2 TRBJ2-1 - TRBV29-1 TGCAGCGTTTGGCGGGAGTCAGGCAATGAGCAGTTCTTC CSVWRESGNEQFF
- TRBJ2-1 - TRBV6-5 TGTGCCAGCAGTGTACTCTCCCAGGGTGAGCAGTTCTTC CASSVLSQGEQFF
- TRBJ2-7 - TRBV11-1 TGTGCCAGCAGCTTTTTCCCGACTATGAGTTACGAGCAGTACTTC CASSFFPTMSYEQYF
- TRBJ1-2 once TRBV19 TGTGCCAGTAGTATATACGGGCAGGCGACTTCGAGCTACACCTTC CASSIYGQATSSYTF
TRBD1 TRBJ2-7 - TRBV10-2 TGCGCCAGCAATCCATACCGGGACAGGGGTTCCTACGAGCAGTACTTC CASNPYRDRGSYEQYF
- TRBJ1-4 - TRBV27 TGTGCCAGCAGTTTGATGGGGGGACTATCTAATGAAAAACTGTTTTTT CASSLMGGLSNEKLFF
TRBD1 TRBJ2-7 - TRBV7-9 TGTGCCAGCAGCGTTGACAGGGCCTACGAGCAGTACTTC CASSVDRAYEQYF
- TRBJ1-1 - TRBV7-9 TGTGCCAGCAGCCCCCCTTCGACCACTGAAGCTTTCTTT CASSPPSTTEAFF
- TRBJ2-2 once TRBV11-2 TGTGCCAGCAGGCAGCTCCGGGCAGCGAACACCGGGGAGCTGTTTTTT CASRQLRAANTGELFF
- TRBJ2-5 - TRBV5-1 TGCGCCAGCAGCACTGGACAGTCTTCGCAAGAGACCCAGTACTTC CASSTGQSSQETQYF
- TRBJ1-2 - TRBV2 TGTGCCAGCAGTGAACAAAAAACCGACTATGGCTACACCTTC CASSEQKTDYGYTF
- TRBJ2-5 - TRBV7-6 TGTGCCAGCAGCTTAACCTCGGCAGTGCAGGACGAGACCCAGTACTTC CASSLTSAVQDETQYF
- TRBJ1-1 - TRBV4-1 TGCGCCAGCAAAATTCTGGCGGGTGGTGAAGCTTTCTTT CASKILAGGEAFF
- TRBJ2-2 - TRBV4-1 TGCGCCAGCAGCCAAGAACCGCCCCGGGAGCTGTTTTTT CASSQEPPRELFF
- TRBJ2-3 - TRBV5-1 TGCGCCAGCAGCGAGGGGCGGGCTAAGACAGATACGCAGTATTTT CASSEGRAKTDTQYF
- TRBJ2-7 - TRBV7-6 TGTGCCAGCAGCTTAGGGTTTAACGCTAACTACGAGCAGTACTTC CASSLGFNANYEQYF
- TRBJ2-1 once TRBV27 TGTGCCAGCAGTCCCAATTGGGGGGCGGTCTACAATGAGCAGTTCTTC CASSPNWGAVYNEQFF
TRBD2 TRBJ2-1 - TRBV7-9 TGTGCCAGCAGCTTTGCGCGCGGGGGGTCCTACAATGAGCAGTTCTTC CASSFARGGSYNEQFF
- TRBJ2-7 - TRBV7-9 TGTGCCAGCAGCAATCATAAGACAGGGACTCCCTACGAGCAGTACTTC CASSNHKTGTPYEQYF
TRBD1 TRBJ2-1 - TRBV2 TGTGCCAGCAAGTCGGTTTCGACAGGGACCAATGAGCAGTTCTTC CASKSVSTGTNEQFF
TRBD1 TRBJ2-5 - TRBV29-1 TGCAGCGTTGAACCCGGGACAGGGATGGAGACCCAGTACTTC CSVEPGTGMETQYF
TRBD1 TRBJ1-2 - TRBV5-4 TGTGCCAGCAGCTTGCAGGGGGCGGATGGCTACACCTTC CASSLQGADGYTF
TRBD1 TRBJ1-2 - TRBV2 TGTGCCAGCAGGCCCGGACAGGGATTCTATGGCTACACCTTC CASRPGQGFYGYTF
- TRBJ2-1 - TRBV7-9 TGTGCCAGCATCAGGGACAACTACAATGAGCAGTTCTTC CASIRDNYNEQFF
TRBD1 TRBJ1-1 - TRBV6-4 TGTGCCAGCAGAGGACAGGGGGCTGGTGAAGCTTTCTTT CASRGQGAGEAFF
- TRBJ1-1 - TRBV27 TGTGCCAGCAGTTCGACGTCCGGACAGAATGAAGCTTTCTTT CASSSTSGQNEAFF
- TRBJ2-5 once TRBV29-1 TGCAGCGGTAACCTCCGGGAGCAAGGGCAAGAGACCCAGTACTTC CSGNLREQGQETQYF
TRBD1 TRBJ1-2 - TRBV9 TGTGCCAGCAGCGATGGACAGGGAAGATTTTATGGCTACACCTTC CASSDGQGRFYGYTF
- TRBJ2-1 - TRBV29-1 TGCAGCGTTGATGAGGGCTACAATGAGCAGTTCTTC CSVDEGYNEQFF
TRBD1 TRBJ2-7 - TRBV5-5 TGTGCCAGCAGCCTCCGGACAGGGATAAACGAGCAGTACTTC CASSLRTGINEQYF
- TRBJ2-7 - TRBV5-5 TGTGCCAGCATCAAAATGGAGGGTATACATTACGAGCAGTACTTC CASIKMEGIHYEQYF
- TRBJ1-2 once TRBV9 TGTGCCAGCAGCGTGGCCGAGAACTATGGCTACACCTTC CASSVAENYGYTF
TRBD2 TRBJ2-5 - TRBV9 TGTGCCAGCAGCGTAGGGACTAGCGGGCCCCAAGAGACCCAGTACTTC CASSVGTSGPQETQYF
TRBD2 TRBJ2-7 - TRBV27 TGTGCCAGTCAAGAATCTAGCGGTCTATTGGAAGTTGGGCAGTACTTC CASQESSGLLEVGQYF
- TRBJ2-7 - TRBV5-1 TGCGCCAGCAGCTTGGCGGTATCCGGGGCAGGGGTCTACGAGCAGTACTTC CASSLAVSGAGVYEQYF
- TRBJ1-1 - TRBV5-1 TGCGCCAGCAAGGATCGAGCGGGGAACACTGAAGCTTTCTTT CASKDRAGNTEAFF
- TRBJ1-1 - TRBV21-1 TGTGCCAGCAGCAATACAGGGCCGATGAACACTGAAGCTTTCTTT CASSNTGPMNTEAFF
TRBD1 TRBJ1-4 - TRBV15 TGTGCCACCAGCAGAGACGACAGGGTAGAAGAAAAACTGTTTTTT CATSRDDRVEEKLFF
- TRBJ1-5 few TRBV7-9 TGTGCCAGCAGCTTAGACTGGGGGGAACATCAGCCCCAGCATTTT CASSLDWGEHQPQHF
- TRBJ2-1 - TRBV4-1 TGCGCCAGCAGCCAAGGACCCAGGGAGGAGCAGTTCTTC CASSQGPREEQFF
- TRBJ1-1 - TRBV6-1 TGTGCCAGCAGTGAAGCGTTCGGCCACGAAGCTTTCTTT CASSEAFGHEAFF
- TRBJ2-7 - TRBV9 TGTGCCAGCAGCGTAGGTACTTCTCGGGAGCAGTACTTC CASSVGTSREQYF